One sample yielded the 23 T cell receptor beta chains listed below, sequenced in a study of CD8 T cells in ankylosing spondylitis. Findings and caveats of the study: Apparently characteristic of ankylosing spondylitis blood was a TCR beta motif (under ten highly homologous variants).

What these receptors recognize is not known. MiXCR, applied by TCRdb to the 5' RACE reads, yields one record per CDR3 protein. The sample records under 850,000 distinct CDR3 sequences, 15% to 20% being singletons. The sample taken for sequencing was blood, either unsorted or a sorted T cell fraction (not recorded which). The receptors shown here come from a male donor with ankylosing spondylitis.

This clonotype was seen more than once but under ten times. This chain joins TRBV6-1 and TRBJ2-3; 7 bases are a match to TRBD2. V lost 5 bases to trimming and J lost 4 bases; unmatched junction nucleotides: 12. Germline assignment: CDR1 MNHNS and CDR2 SASEGT. The CDR3 length is 16 residues. The CDR3 DNA follows: TGTGCCAGCAGTCCAACCCTAGCGGCTGGCGCAGATACGCAGTATTTT. Its protein is CASSPTLAAGADTQYF.

The genes are TRBV12-3 or TRBV12-4 and TRBJ2-5; 7 bases are shared with TRBD2. CDR3 length: 15 amino acids. Unmatched junction bases numbered 12, after V lost 7 bases and J lost 4 bases. The CDR3 loop is CASTGGPGLRETQYF. The CDR3 DNA reads as TGTGCCAGCACGGGGGGTCCAGGGCTGAGAGAGACCCAGTACTTC.

The chain uses TRBV12-3 or TRBV12-4 and TRBJ2-1; D gene uncertain. The CDR3 has 15 residues. V was clipped by 4 bases and J by 5 bases, with 15 bases between them. The CDR3, as DNA: TGTGCCAGCAGTTCTAGGAGAGACACAAACAATGAGCAGTTCTTC. Translating it yields CASSSRRDTNNEQFF.

The sample holds a few counts of this clonotype. The rearrangement joins TRBV5-1 to TRBJ1-1; D is possibly TRBD1 (5 bases). Germline CDR1 and CDR2: SGHRS and YFSETQ. This CDR3 has 15 amino acids. Trimming cost V 6 bases and J 1 base, with 16 bases left between them. The CDR3 DNA sequence: TGCGCCAGCAAAGGGGTCCAGGCGCCGAACACTGAAGCTTTCTTT. This codes for CASKGVQAPNTEAFF.

This clonotype showed up just a few times. This chain joins TRBV10-3 and TRBJ2-1; 10 nucleotides agree with TRBD1. From germline, CDR1 is ENHRY and CDR2 SYGVKD. This CDR3 region has 15 residues. The V segment lost 5 bases and the J segment 6 bases; nucleotides outside the gene matches: 7. CDR3 sequence reads: CAISRGGQGSNEQFF. The CDR3 DNA is TGTGCCATCAGTCGCGGGGGACAGGGGAGCAATGAGCAGTTCTTC.

The chain carries TRBV3-1 and TRBJ2-7; D unresolved. The V end was cut by 1 base, the J end by 10 bases, with 14 bases between. This CDR3 is 13 amino acids long. The germline gives CDR1 LGHDT, CDR2 YNNKEL (reference sequence). CDR3 sequence (DNA): TGTGCCAGCAGCCAAGCGATGGTGGGCTACCAGTACTTC. Translation gives CASSQAMVGYQYF.

The chain uses TRBV12-3 or TRBV12-4 and TRBJ1-2, with D uncertain. This CDR3 has 13 amino acids. V dropped 6 bases and J dropped 5 bases, with 13 bases sitting between them. The CDR3 loop reads CASSHARTYGYTF. As DNA, the CDR3 is TGTGCCAGCAGCCACGCCAGAACTTATGGCTACACCTTC.

V is TRBV20-1 and J is TRBJ2-3; TRBD2 matches at 9 bases. V shed 0 bases and J 6 bases; nucleotides not matched to a gene: 16. Germline V CDR1 and CDR2: DFQATT, SNEGSKA (reference sequence). The CDR3 is 18 amino acids. CDR3 residues: CSARDHNGVAGDSDTQYF. CDR3 nucleotides: TGCAGTGCTAGAGACCACAACGGGGTAGCGGGAGATTCGGATACGCAGTATTTT.

This clonotype was picked up many times. The chain uses TRBV12-3 or TRBV12-4 and TRBJ2-7; 9 bases are a match to TRBD2. V trimming: 6 bases; J trimming: 2 bases; junction bases outside the gene matches: 2. The CDR3 is 13 amino acids. The CDR3 bases are TGTGCCAGCAGCCGACTAGCGGCCTACGAGCAGTACTTC. The encoded protein is CASSRLAAYEQYF.

The chain links TRBV5-4 to TRBJ1-1; perhaps TRBD1 as D (6 bases). The CDR3 contains 14 residues. Germline lookup yields CDR1 SGHNT and CDR2 YYREEE (reference sequence). Trimming took 4 bases from V and 4 from J, leaving 14 bases between them. This CDR3 reads CASSLQGTGTEAFF. The CDR3, as DNA: TGTGCCAGCAGCCTACAGGGTACCGGCACTGAAGCTTTCTTT. The entire variable domain, with the rest obtained from reference TRBV5-4 and TRBJ1-1, is as follows: ETGVTQSPTHLIKTRGQQVTLRCSSQSGHNTVSWYQQALGQGPQFIFQYYREEENGRGNFPPRFSGLQFPNYSSELNVNALELDDSALYLCASSLQGTGTEAFFGQGTRLTVV.

This rearrangement joins TRBV7-8 to TRBJ2-1; D gene uncertain. Germline CDR1 is SGHVS and CDR2 is FQNEAQ. Deletions cut 3 bases from V and 8 bases from J, with 8 bases between. CDR3 length: 12 residues. CDR3 nucleotides: TGTGCCAGCAGCTTTACGGGCGATGAGCAGTTCTTC. Protein product: CASSFTGDEQFF.

This chain connects TRBV12-3 or TRBV12-4 to TRBJ1-2, with 7 bases identical to TRBD1. J was trimmed by 0 bases and V by 6 bases; bases with no gene match: 10. The CDR3 runs to 16 residues. The CDR3 sequence is CASSHIPQGANYGYTF. DNA of the CDR3: TGTGCCAGCAGCCATATTCCCCAGGGGGCTAACTATGGCTACACCTTC.

V is TRBV5-1 and J is TRBJ2-3, with TRBD2 identical over 10 bases. The germline gives CDR1 SGHRS, CDR2 YFSETQ. The CDR3 covers 14 residues. Germline trimming cut 4 bases from V and 6 bases from J; bases unmatched to any gene: 5. The CDR3 bases are TGCGCCAGCAGCGTTAGCGGGGGGTCGGATACGCAGTATTTT. This codes for CASSVSGGSDTQYF.

V usage is TRBV7-6 and J usage is TRBJ2-2, with D possibly TRBD2 on 5 matching bases. Germline V CDR1 and CDR2: SGHVS, FNYEAQ. The CDR3 loop spans 15 amino acids. Deletions cut 1 base from V and 3 bases from J, with 9 bases between. The CDR3 here is CASSLVLADTGELFF. CDR3 DNA: TGTGCCAGCAGCTTAGTCCTAGCAGACACCGGGGAGCTGTTTTTT.

The chain employs TRBV7-2 and TRBJ2-6; D not certain. This CDR3 has 15 amino acids. Per germline, CDR1 SGHTA and CDR2 FQGNSA. With 3 bases removed from V and 1 base from J, the gap between germline ends came to 7 bases. In DNA, the CDR3 is TGTGCCAGCAGCTTCGGGCTTTCTGGGGCCAACGTCCTGACTTTC. Amino acid sequence: CASSFGLSGANVLTF.

The V gene is TRBV4-3, the J gene TRBJ2-7; tentatively, D is TRBD1 (5 bases). CDR1 and CDR2 (germline): LGHNA, YSLEER. V was trimmed by 1 base and J by 2 bases, leaving 9 bases between them. This CDR3 contains 14 residues. CDR3 nucleotide sequence: TGCGCCAGCAGCCAAGTAGGACAACCCTACGAGCAGTACTTC. Its translation: CASSQVGQPYEQYF.

The chain employs TRBV25-1 and TRBJ1-4; D unclear. CDR1 and CDR2 (germline): MGHDK, SYGVNS. The CDR3 covers 15 residues. Trimming removed 1 base at V and 8 bases at J, with 14 bases between. CDR3 residues: CASSELSTQTEKLFF. CDR3 bases: TGTGCCAGCAGTGAATTGTCCACTCAAACAGAAAAACTGTTTTTT.

A few counts support this clonotype. The rearrangement links TRBV4-1 to TRBJ1-1, with 9 bases matching TRBD1. The V segment lost 5 bases and the J segment 7 bases; nucleotides outside the gene matches: 14. The germline V gene has CDR1 MGHRA and CDR2 YSYEKL. CDR3 length: 16 amino acids. For the CDR3, the DNA is TGCGCCAGCAGCTCCCGTGCCCGACAGGGGGTTGATGAAGCTTTCTTT. This gives the protein CASSSRARQGVDEAFF.

The table lists this clonotype with a few counts. V is TRBV27 and J is TRBJ1-2; 10 bases line up with TRBD1. The CDR3 sequence is 14 residues long. Trimming cost V 8 bases and J 4 bases; bases outside gene matches: 7. Germline CDR1 and CDR2: MNHEY and SMNVEV (reference sequence). The CDR3 DNA reads as TGTGCCAGCGCAGACAGGGGGCCTGGCTATGGCTACACCTTC. The encoded protein is CASADRGPGYGYTF.

The J gene is TRBJ2-1, the V gene TRBV7-3; D is perhaps TRBD2 (7 bases). The CDR3 extends over 14 amino acids. Germline CDR1 and CDR2: SGHTA and FQGTGA. V gave up 2 bases and J gave up 6 bases, with 11 bases separating them. The CDR3 DNA sequence: TGTGCCAGCAGCTTAGGGGGGGCTGTCAATGAGCAGTTCTTC. Its protein is CASSLGGAVNEQFF.

The V gene is TRBV20-1, the J gene TRBJ2-7, with D tentatively TRBD2 (5 bases). Germline V gene lookup returns CDR1 DFQATT and CDR2 SNEGSKA (reference sequence). The CDR3 covers 13 residues. The V end lost 6 bases, the J end lost 0 bases, and 12 bases lay between the germline ends. The CDR3 DNA follows: TGCAGTGCAGGACTGGCGAACTCCTACGAGCAGTACTTC. Its protein is CSAGLANSYEQYF.

This clonotype was observed a few times. The genes are TRBV4-1 and TRBJ2-1; 8 bases map to TRBD2. The junction had 13 bases not matched to a gene; V was cut back by 4 bases and J by 8 bases. CDR1 and CDR2 (germline): MGHRA, YSYEKL. The CDR3 sequence is 16 residues long. The CDR3 sequence is CASSPGSGTSLDEQFF. CDR3 nucleotides: TGCGCCAGCAGCCCCGGTTCAGGGACTAGTCTCGATGAGCAGTTCTTC.

This clonotype occurred a few times. The rearrangement uses TRBV20-1 and TRBJ2-7; TRBD2 matches 8 bases. The CDR3 totals 14 residues. Unmatched junction bases numbered 9, after V lost 1 base and J lost 7 bases. Per the germline V gene, CDR1 is DFQATT and CDR2 is SNEGSKA (reference sequence). CDR3 amino acids: CSARVGSGTGEQYF. DNA of the CDR3: TGCAGTGCTAGAGTTGGTAGCGGGACGGGGGAGCAGTACTTC.